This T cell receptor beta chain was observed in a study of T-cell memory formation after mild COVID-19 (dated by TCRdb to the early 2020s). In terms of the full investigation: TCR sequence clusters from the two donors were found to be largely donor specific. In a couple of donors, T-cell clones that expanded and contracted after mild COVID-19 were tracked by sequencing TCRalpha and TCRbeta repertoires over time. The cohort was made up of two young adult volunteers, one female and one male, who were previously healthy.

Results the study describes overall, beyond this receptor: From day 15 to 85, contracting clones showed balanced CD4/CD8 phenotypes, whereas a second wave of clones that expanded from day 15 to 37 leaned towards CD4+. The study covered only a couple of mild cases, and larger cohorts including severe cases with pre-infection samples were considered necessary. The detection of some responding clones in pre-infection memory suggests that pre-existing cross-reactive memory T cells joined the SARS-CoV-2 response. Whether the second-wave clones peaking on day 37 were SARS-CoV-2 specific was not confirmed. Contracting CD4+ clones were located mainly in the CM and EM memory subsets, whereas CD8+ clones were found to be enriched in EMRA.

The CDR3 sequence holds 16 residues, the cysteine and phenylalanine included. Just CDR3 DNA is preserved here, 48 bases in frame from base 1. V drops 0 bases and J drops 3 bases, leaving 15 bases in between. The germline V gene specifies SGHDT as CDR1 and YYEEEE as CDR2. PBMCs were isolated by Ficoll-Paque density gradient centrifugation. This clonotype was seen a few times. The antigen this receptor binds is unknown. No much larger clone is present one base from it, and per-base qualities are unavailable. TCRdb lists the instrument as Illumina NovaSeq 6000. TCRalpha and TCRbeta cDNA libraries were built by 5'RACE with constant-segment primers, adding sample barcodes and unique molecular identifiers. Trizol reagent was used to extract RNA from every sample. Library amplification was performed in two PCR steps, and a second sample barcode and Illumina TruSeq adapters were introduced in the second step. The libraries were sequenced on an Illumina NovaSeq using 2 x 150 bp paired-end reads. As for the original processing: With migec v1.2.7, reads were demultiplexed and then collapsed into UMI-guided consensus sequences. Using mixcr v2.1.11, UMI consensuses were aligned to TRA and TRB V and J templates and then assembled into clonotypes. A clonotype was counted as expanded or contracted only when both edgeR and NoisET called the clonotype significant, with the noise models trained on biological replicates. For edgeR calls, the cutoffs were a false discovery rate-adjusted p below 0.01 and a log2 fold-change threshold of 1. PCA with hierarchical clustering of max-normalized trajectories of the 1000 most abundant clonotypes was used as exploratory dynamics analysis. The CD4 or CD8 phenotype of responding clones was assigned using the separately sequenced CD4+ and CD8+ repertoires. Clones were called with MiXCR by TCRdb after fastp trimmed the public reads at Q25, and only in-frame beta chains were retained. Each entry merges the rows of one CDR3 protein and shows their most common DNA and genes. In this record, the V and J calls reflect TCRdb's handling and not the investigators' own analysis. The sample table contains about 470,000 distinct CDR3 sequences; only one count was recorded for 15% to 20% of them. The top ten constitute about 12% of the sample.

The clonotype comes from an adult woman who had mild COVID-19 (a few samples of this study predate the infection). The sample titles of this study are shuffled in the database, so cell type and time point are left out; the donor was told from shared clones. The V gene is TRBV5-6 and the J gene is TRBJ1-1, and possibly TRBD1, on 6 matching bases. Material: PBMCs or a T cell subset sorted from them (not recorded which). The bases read TGTGCCAGCAGCTTGGGGGTCAGGGGAACCTACACTGAAGCTTTCTTT. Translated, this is CASSLGVRGTYTEAFF.